This record covers a single T cell receptor beta chain. This entry comes from a study of blood T cell repertoires in COVID-19. Study in general: Specimens from acute and convalescent COVID-19 originated in the United States, Italy and Spain.

TCRdb keeps only in-frame clones here, not all; method: immunoSEQ multiplex PCR. The data hold approximately 240,000 clones, with about 90% observed a single time. V was pared by 2 bases and J by 8 bases, with 11 bases of the junction left unmatched. CDR3 length equals 16 residues. Germline CDR1 MNHNY, CDR2 SVGAGI (reference sequence). This clonotype was sampled from a woman aged 25 to 45 who had recovered from COVID-19. Sample: peripheral blood. The chain has TRBV6-6 and TRBJ2-1, with 8 bases identical to TRBD1. The CDR3 bases are TGTGCCAGCAGTTACCCCGATGCACAGGGGGTGGATGAGCAGTTCTTC. Protein sequence: CASSYPDAQGVDEQFF.